The 12 T cell receptor beta chains below were found in one sample sequenced in a study of blood T cell repertoires in COVID-19. The repertoire was sequenced with immunoSEQ multiplex PCR; TCRdb's copy has only in-frame clones and lacks some. The sample lists roughly 310,000 clones, 70% to 90% occurring once. Sequencing used PBMCs or T cells enriched from blood (not recorded which). The receptors come from a woman aged 40 to 50 who had recovered from COVID-19.

This rearrangement joins TRBV7-3 to TRBJ2-1; possibly TRBD2 for D (6 bases). Per germline, CDR1 SGHTA and CDR2 FQGTGA. V was trimmed by 4 bases and J by 5 bases, leaving 18 bases between them. This CDR3 is built from 16 residues. CDR3 sequence: CASSSPAISGDNEQFF. DNA of the CDR3: TGTGCCAGCAGCTCGCCCGCTATTAGCGGAGACAATGAGCAGTTCTTC.

The CDR3 loop is CASSIKYPGEWNSPLHF. The CDR3 DNA reads as TGTGCCAGTAGTATTAAGTATCCAGGGGAATGGAATTCACCCCTCCACTTT. V is TRBV19 and J is TRBJ1-6; D may be TRBD1 (6 bases). The CDR3 sequence is 17 residues long. CDR1 LNHDA and CDR2 SQIVND come from the germline V gene (reference sequence). V lost 3 bases, J lost 7 bases, and 19 bases lay in between.

The chain employs TRBV11-2 and TRBJ2-1; 8 nucleotides line up with TRBD2. Trimming at V came to 4 bases and at J to 6 bases, leaving 5 bases not matched to a gene. This CDR3 contains 14 residues. Germline CDR1 reads SGHAT; CDR2 reads FQNNGV. The CDR3: CASSSSGSVNEQFF. The DNA of the CDR3 is TGTGCCAGCAGCTCAAGCGGGAGTGTCAATGAGCAGTTCTTC.

The chain couples TRBV6-5 to TRBJ1-2; TRBD1 matches at 7 bases. The CDR3 sequence is 14 residues long. Germline V gives CDR1 MNHEY, CDR2 SVGAGI. The V gene end was trimmed by 5 bases and the J gene end by 8 bases; junction bases not matched to a gene: 11. As DNA, the CDR3 is TGTGCCAGCAGTCCAGACAGGGACCGGAGCGGCTACACCTTC. It encodes CASSPDRDRSGYTF.

The rearrangement joins TRBV9 to TRBJ1-1, with TRBD1 matching over 8 bases. Trimming cost V 3 bases and J 4 bases; bases outside gene matches: 5. The CDR3 extends over 14 amino acids. CDR1 and CDR2 from the germline V gene are SGDLS and YYNGEE. The CDR3 coding sequence is TGTGCCAGCAGCGCCCTGACAGGGGTCACTGAAGCTTTCTTT. It translates to CASSALTGVTEAFF. The variable domain in full, with the rest retrieved from reference TRBV9 and TRBJ1-1, is DSGVTQTPKHLITATGQRVTLRCSPRSGDLSVYWYQQSLDQGLQFLIQYYNGEERAKGNILERFSAQQFPDLHSELNLSSLELGDSALYFCASSALTGVTEAFFGQGTRLTVV.

As DNA, the CDR3 is TGTGCCAGCAGTCTTACAGGGATCTATGGCTACACCTTC. It yields the protein CASSLTGIYGYTF. This chain links TRBV28 with TRBJ1-2; perhaps TRBD1 as D (6 bases). There are 13 residues in the CDR3. Per germline, CDR1 MDHEN and CDR2 SYDVKM. V gave up 5 bases and J gave up 4 bases, with 11 bases separating them.

This rearrangement joins TRBV2 to TRBJ2-3, with 8 bases lining up with TRBD1. The CDR3 extends over 15 amino acids. Trimming at V came to 5 bases and at J to 6 bases, leaving 10 bases not matched to a gene. Germline V lookup: CDR1 SNHLY, CDR2 FYNNEI. CDR3 bases: TGTGCCAGCAGTACGGACAGGGAGTCATATGATACGCAGTATTTT. It yields the protein CASSTDRESYDTQYF.

The V call is TRBV4-1, the J call TRBJ1-1, with TRBD1 matching 7 bases. Germline CDR1 MGHRA, CDR2 YSYEKL. Trimming removed 0 bases from V and 3 bases from J; junction bases left unmatched: 4. The CDR3 has 15 residues. The CDR3 spells CASSQERGRDTEAFF. The CDR3 DNA sequence: TGCGCCAGCAGCCAAGAAAGGGGGCGCGACACTGAAGCTTTCTTT.

The chain couples TRBV2 to TRBJ2-5; 8 bases match TRBD1. This CDR3 contains 15 residues. Germline CDR1 SNHLY, CDR2 FYNNEI. The V gene end was trimmed by 8 bases and the J gene end by 7 bases; junction bases not matched to a gene: 15. The DNA for the CDR3 is TGTGCCAGCGGGGTGGATCAGGGGGCCTCCGGGACCCAGTACTTC. Residues: CASGVDQGASGTQYF.

The chain carries TRBV24-1 and TRBJ1-4; D remains unclear. The V end was cut by 9 bases, the J end by 0 bases, with 10 bases between. In germline, CDR1 is KGHDR, CDR2 SFDVKD. This CDR3 is 14 amino acids long. CDR3 DNA sequence: TGTGCCACCGCTACGGGAGCAACTAATGAAAAACTGTTTTTT. It is translated as CATATGATNEKLFF.

This chain links TRBV7-8 with TRBJ2-5; D is undetermined. The V end was cut by 5 bases, the J end by 7 bases, with 23 bases between. This CDR3 region has 16 residues. Germline lookup yields CDR1 SGHVS and CDR2 FQNEAQ. The CDR3 bases are TGTGCCAGCAGCCCCCCTCAACTACGCGGAGAAGGGACCCAGTACTTC. This translates into CASSPPQLRGEGTQYF.

The rearrangement uses TRBV7-2 and TRBJ2-5, with a weak D call TRBD1 (7 bases). The germline CDR1 and CDR2 sequences are SGHTA and FQGNSA. The CDR3 sequence is 14 residues long. V was shortened by 4 bases and J by 5 bases, with 14 bases between the two germline ends. CDR3 coding DNA: TGTGCCAGCAGCTCCGGCAGGGGGAGGGAGACCCAGTACTTC. Protein sequence: CASSSGRGRETQYF.